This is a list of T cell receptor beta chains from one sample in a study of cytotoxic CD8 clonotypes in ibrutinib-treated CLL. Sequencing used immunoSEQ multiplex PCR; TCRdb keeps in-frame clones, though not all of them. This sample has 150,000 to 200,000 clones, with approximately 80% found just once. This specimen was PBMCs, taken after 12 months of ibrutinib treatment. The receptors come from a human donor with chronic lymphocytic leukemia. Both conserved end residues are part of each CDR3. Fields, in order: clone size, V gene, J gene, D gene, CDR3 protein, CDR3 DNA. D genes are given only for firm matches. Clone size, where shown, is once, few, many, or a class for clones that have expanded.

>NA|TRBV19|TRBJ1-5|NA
CASSLQNFNQPQHF
TGTGCCAGTAGTTTACAGAATTTCAATCAGCCCCAGCATTTT
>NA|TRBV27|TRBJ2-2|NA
CASSATGNTGELFF
TGTGCCAGCAGTGCCACCGGGAACACCGGGGAGCTGTTTTTT
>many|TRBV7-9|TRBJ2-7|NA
CASSFSVTGSYEQYF
TGTGCCAGCAGCTTCTCGGTCACGGGTTCCTACGAGCAGTACTTC
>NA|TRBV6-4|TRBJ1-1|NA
CASSEGDVGYTEAFF
TGTGCCAGCAGTGAAGGGGACGTCGGGTACACTGAAGCTTTCTTT
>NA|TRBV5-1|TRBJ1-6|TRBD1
CASSLGYQGGSPLHF
TGCGCCAGCAGCTTGGGATACCAGGGGGGATCACCCCTCCACTTT
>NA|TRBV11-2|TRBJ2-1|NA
CASSLGTSEQFF
TGTGCCAGCAGCCTGGGGACGTCTGAGCAGTTCTTC
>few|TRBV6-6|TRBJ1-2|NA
CASSVVYGYTF
TGTGCCAGCAGTGTGGTTTATGGCTACACCTTC
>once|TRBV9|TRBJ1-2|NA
CASSASRGPEDGYTF
TGTGCCAGCAGCGCTAGTAGGGGTCCGGAGGACGGCTACACCTTC
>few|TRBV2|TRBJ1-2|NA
CASSSFNYGYTF
TGTGCCTCCAGTTCTTTTAACTATGGCTACACCTTC
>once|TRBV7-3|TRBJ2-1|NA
CASSRPIETTTYNEQFF
TGTGCCAGCAGCCGTCCTATCGAGACAACTACTTACAATGAGCAGTTCTTC
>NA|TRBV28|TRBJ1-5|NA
CASSPRTVNSNQPQHF
TGTGCCAGCAGTCCCCGGACAGTTAATAGCAATCAGCCCCAGCATTTT
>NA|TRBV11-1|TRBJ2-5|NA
CASSLQSSGKETQYF
TGTGCCAGCAGCTTACAATCTTCAGGGAAAGAGACCCAGTACTTC
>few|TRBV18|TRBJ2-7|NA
CASSPFAGYEQYF
TGTGCCAGCTCACCATTCGCCGGCTACGAGCAGTACTTC
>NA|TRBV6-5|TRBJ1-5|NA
CASRVSSENQPQHF
TGTGCCAGCAGAGTTTCGAGCGAGAATCAGCCCCAGCATTTT
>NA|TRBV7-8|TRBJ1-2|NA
CASTLGGNDYGYTF
TGTGCCAGCACCTTGGGGGGTAATGACTATGGCTACACCTTC
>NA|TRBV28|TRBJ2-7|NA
CASSLFQGGTGEQYF
TGTGCCAGCAGTTTATTTCAGGGGGGGACAGGCGAGCAGTACTTC
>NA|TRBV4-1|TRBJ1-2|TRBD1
CASRSPGQGAHGYTF
TGCGCCAGCAGATCTCCGGGACAGGGGGCTCACGGCTACACCTTC
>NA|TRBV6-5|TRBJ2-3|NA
CASSYSGPGTDTQYF
TGTGCCAGCAGTTACTCCGGGCCCGGCACAGATACGCAGTATTTT
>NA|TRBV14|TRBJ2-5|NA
CASSQGTGSGKTQYF
TGTGCCAGCAGCCAGGGTACAGGGTCGGGAAAGACCCAGTACTTC
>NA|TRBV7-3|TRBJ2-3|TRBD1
CASSRQGNPADTQYF
TGTGCCAGCAGTAGACAGGGGAACCCCGCAGATACGCAGTATTTT
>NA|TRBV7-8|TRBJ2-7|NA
CASSLDAGPGEQYF
TGTGCCAGCAGCTTAGACGCAGGGCCGGGCGAGCAGTACTTC
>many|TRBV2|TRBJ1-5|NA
CASTGASFQPQHF
TGTGCAAGCACGGGGGCAAGTTTCCAGCCCCAGCATTTT
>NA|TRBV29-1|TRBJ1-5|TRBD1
CSVEQGVGQPQHF
TGCAGCGTTGAACAGGGGGTTGGACAGCCCCAGCATTTT
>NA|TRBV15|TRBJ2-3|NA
CATRSPPGGEQDTQYF
TGTGCCACAAGGTCCCCTCCGGGGGGCGAACAAGATACGCAGTATTTT
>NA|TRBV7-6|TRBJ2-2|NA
CASSLVRSGELFF
TGTGCCAGCAGCTTAGTACGCTCCGGGGAGCTGTTTTTT
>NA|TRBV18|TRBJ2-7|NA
CASSPADSRPYEQYF
TGTGCCAGCTCACCAGCGGATTCTCGTCCCTACGAGCAGTACTTC
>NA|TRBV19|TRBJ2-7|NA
CASSKDSSYEQYF
TGTGCCAGTAGCAAGGACAGCTCCTACGAGCAGTACTTC
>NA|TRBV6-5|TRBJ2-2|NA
CASSYVRTGELFF
TGTGCCAGCAGTTACGTTCGAACCGGGGAGCTGTTTTTT
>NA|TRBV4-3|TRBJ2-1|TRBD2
CASSQEYSLAGVNEQFF
TGCGCCAGCAGCCAAGAGTACAGTCTAGCGGGGGTTAATGAGCAGTTCTTC
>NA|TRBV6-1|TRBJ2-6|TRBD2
CASSDGTSSGANVLTF
TGTGCCAGCAGTGACGGGACTAGCTCTGGGGCCAACGTCCTGACTTTC
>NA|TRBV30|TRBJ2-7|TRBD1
CAWSGWDRALDEQYF
TGTGCCTGGAGTGGGTGGGACAGGGCGCTGGACGAGCAGTACTTC
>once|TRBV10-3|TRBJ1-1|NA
CAISASENTEAFF
TGTGCCATCAGTGCTTCTGAGAACACTGAAGCTTTCTTT
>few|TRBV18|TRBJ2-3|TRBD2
CASSPFSAGSTDTQYF
TGTGCCAGCTCACCATTCTCAGCGGGGAGCACAGATACGCAGTATTTT
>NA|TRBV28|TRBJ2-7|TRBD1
CASSSTGLYEQYF
TGTGCCAGCAGTTCGACAGGGTTATACGAGCAGTACTTC
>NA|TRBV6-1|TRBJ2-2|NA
CASREDNTGELFF
TGTGCCAGCAGGGAAGACAACACCGGGGAGCTGTTTTTT
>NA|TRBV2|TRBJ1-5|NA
CASSEGPSQPQHF
TGTGCCAGCAGTGAGGGCCCTTCTCAGCCCCAGCATTTT
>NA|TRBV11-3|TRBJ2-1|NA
CASSATRSNEQFF
TGTGCCAGCAGCGCGACTAGGAGCAATGAGCAGTTCTTC
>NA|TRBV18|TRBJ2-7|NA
CASSRGEKGEQYF
TGTGCCAGCTCACGGGGGGAGAAGGGGGAGCAGTACTTC
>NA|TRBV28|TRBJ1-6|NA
CASSLSPGQRGTLHF
TGTGCCAGCAGTTTATCTCCGGGCCAACGGGGGACCCTCCACTTT
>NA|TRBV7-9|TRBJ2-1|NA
CASIGSNQDNEQFF
TGTGCCAGCATAGGTAGTAACCAAGACAATGAGCAGTTCTTC
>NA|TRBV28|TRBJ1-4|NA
CASSPRGPTTNEKLFF
TGTGCCAGCAGTCCTCGGGGTCCGACGACTAATGAAAAACTGTTTTTT
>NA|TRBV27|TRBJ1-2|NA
CASSLNPRNAYGYTF
TGTGCCAGCAGTTTAAACCCTAGGAACGCCTATGGCTACACCTTC
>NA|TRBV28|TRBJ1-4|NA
CASSSSLREQDEKLFF
TGTGCCAGCAGCTCATCACTCAGGGAACAGGATGAAAAACTGTTTTTT
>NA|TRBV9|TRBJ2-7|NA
CASSVGDSPAQYF
TGTGCCAGCAGCGTAGGAGACAGTCCTGCGCAGTACTTC
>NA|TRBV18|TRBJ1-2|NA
CASSPVSGPNVASYGYTF
TGTGCCAGCTCACCGGTCAGCGGCCCCAACGTTGCCAGCTATGGCTACACCTTC
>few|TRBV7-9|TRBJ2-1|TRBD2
CASSLGLAGGNAYNEQFF
TGTGCCAGCAGCTTGGGACTAGCGGGAGGGAATGCCTACAATGAGCAGTTCTTC
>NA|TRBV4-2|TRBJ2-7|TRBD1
CASSQAAGQGGYEQYF
TGTGCCAGCAGCCAAGCAGCGGGACAGGGGGGCTACGAGCAGTACTTC
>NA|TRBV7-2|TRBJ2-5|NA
CASSLQYQETQYF
TGTGCCAGCAGCTTACAGTACCAAGAGACCCAGTACTTC
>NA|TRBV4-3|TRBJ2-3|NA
CASSQEMVGAESTDTQYF
TGCGCCAGCAGCCAAGAAATGGTTGGGGCAGAGAGCACAGATACGCAGTATTTT
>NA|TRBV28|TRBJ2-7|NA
CASRAGGRRGGNYEQYF
TGTGCCAGCAGGGCTGGGGGGCGCCGAGGCGGTAACTACGAGCAGTACTTC
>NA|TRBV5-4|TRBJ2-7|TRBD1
CASSLGGTGEREQYF
TGTGCCAGCAGCTTGGGTGGGACAGGGGAACGCGAGCAGTACTTC
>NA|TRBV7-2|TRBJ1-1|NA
CASRPGVSYTEAFF
TGTGCCAGCAGACCAGGGGTTAGCTACACTGAAGCTTTCTTT
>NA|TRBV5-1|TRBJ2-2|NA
CASSLAGGTNTGELFF
TGCGCCAGCAGCTTGGCGGGGGGCACGAACACCGGGGAGCTGTTTTTT
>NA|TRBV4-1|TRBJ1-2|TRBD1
CASSHPTGGGYGYTF
TGCGCCAGCAGCCACCCGACAGGGGGTGGGTATGGCTACACCTTC